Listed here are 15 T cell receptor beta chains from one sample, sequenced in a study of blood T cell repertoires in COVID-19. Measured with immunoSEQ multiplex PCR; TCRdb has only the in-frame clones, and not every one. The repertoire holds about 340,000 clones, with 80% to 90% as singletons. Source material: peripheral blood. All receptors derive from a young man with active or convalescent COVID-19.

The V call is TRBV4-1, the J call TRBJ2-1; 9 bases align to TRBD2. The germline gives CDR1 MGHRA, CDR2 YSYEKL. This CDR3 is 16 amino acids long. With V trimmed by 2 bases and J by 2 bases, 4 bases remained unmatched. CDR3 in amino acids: CASSQPERGAYNEQFF. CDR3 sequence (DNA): TGCGCCAGCAGCCAACCCGAGCGGGGGGCCTACAATGAGCAGTTCTTC.

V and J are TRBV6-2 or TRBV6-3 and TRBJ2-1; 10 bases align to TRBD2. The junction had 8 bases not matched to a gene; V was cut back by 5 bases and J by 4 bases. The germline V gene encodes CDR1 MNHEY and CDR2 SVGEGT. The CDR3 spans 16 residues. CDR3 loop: CASSGQREGKYNEQFF. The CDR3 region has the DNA TGTGCCAGCAGTGGACAGCGGGAGGGTAAATACAATGAGCAGTTCTTC.

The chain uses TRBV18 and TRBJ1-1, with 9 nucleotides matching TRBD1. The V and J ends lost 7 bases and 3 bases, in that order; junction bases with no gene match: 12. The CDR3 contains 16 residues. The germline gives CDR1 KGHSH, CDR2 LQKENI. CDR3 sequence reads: CASCRQGGCGDTEAFF. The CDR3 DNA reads TGTGCCAGCTGCCGACAGGGGGGTTGCGGAGACACTGAAGCTTTCTTT. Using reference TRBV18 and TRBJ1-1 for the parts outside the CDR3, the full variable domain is NAGVMQNPRHLVRRRGQEARLRCSPMKGHSHVYWYRQLPEEGLKFMVYLQKENIIDESGMPKERFSAEFPKEGPSILRIQQVVRGDSAAYFCASCRQGGCGDTEAFFGQGTRLTVV.

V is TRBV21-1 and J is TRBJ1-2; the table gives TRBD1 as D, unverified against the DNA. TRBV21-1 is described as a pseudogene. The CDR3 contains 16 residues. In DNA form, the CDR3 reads TGTGCCAGCAGCCGTACTAACTATGGGACAAGCTATGGCTACACCTTC. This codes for CASSRTNYGTSYGYTF.

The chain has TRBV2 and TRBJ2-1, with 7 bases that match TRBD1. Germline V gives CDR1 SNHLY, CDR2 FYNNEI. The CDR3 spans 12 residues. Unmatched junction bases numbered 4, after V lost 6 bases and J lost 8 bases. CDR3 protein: CASSPDRDEQFF. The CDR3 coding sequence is TGTGCCAGCAGCCCCGACAGGGATGAGCAGTTCTTC.

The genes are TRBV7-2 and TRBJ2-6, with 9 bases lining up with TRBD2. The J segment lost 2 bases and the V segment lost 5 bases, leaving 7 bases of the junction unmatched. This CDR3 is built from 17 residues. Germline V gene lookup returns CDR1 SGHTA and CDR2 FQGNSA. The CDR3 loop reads CASSTGLAGAGANVLTF. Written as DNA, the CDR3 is TGTGCCAGCAGCACGGGACTAGCCGGGGCTGGGGCCAACGTCCTGACTTTC.

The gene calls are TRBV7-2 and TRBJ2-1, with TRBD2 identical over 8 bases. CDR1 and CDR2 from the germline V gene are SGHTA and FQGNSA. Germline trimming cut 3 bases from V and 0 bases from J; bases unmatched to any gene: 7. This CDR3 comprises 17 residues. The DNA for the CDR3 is TGTGCCAGCAGCTTTAGCGGGAAGGGGCTCTCCTACAATGAGCAGTTCTTC. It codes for CASSFSGKGLSYNEQFF.

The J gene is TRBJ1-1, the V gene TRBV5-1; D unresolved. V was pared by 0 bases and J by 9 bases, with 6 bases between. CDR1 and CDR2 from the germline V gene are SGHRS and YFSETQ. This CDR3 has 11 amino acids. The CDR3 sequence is CASSLGLKAFF. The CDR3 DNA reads TGCGCCAGCAGCTTGGGGCTCAAAGCTTTCTTT. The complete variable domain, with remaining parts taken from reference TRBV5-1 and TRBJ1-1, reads KAGVTQTPRYLIKTRGQQVTLSCSPISGHRSVSWYQQTPGQGLQFLFEYFSETQRNKGNFPGRFSGRQFSNSRSEMNVSTLELGDSALYLCASSLGLKAFFGQGTRLTVV.

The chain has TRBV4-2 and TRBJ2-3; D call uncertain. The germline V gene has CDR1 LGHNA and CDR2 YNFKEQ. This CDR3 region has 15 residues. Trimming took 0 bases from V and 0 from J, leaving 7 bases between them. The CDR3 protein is CASSQDEHSTDTQYF. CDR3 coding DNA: TGTGCCAGCAGCCAAGATGAACATAGCACAGATACGCAGTATTTT.

CDR3 loop: CASSIVRREPGVEIWGQTEQFF. CDR3 in DNA: TGTGCCAGTAGTATAGTGAGGCGGGAGCCGGGTGTCGAAATCTGGGGACAAACTGAGCAGTTCTTC. The gene calls are TRBV19 and TRBJ2-1; TRBD2 is a possible D gene (7 bases). This CDR3 has 22 amino acids. Germline CDR1 and CDR2: LNHDA and SQIVND (reference sequence). Trimming cost V 1 base and J 9 bases, with 37 bases left between them.

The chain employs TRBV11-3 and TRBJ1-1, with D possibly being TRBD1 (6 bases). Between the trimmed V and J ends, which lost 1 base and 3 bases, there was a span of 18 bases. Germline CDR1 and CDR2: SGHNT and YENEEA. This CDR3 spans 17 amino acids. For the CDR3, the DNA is TGTGCCAGCAGCTTAGGGGCAGGGGCCGTTGGGTACACTGAAGCTTTCTTT. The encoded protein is CASSLGAGAVGYTEAFF.

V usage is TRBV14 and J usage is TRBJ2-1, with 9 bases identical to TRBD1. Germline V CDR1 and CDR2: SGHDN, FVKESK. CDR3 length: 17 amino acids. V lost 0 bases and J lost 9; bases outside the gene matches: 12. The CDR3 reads CASSQDASGQGFGEQFF. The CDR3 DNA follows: TGTGCCAGCAGCCAAGATGCCTCGGGACAGGGATTTGGTGAGCAGTTCTTC.

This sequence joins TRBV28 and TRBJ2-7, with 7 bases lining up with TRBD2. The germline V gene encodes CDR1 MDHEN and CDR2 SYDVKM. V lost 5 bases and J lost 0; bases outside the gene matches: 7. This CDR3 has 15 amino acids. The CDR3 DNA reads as TGTGCCAGCAGTCCCTGGGGAGGGACCTCCTACGAGCAGTACTTC. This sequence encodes CASSPWGGTSYEQYF.

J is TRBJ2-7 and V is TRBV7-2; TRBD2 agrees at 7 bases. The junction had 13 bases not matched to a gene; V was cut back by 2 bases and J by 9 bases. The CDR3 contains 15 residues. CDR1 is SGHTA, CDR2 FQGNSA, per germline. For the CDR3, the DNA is TGTGCCAGCAGCTTATTGGGAGGGGACCAGGGTGGGCAGTACTTC. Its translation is CASSLLGGDQGGQYF.

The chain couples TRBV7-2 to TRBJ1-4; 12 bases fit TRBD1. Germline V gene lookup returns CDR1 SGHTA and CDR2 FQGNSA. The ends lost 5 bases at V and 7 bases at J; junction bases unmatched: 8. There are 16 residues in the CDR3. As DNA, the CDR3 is TGTGCCAGCAGCCGGGGACAGGGGGCGGCGATTGAAAAACTGTTTTTT. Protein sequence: CASSRGQGAAIEKLFF.